Following are 18 T cell receptor beta chains from one sample sequenced in a study of T cell changes during pregnancy in multiple sclerosis. Repertoires were generated with immunoSEQ multiplex PCR, while TCRdb's copy carries only in-frame clones and drops some. The data show fewer than 95,000 clones, 90% to 95% seen once. The sample in question was peripheral blood, obtained in the third trimester of pregnancy. The receptors shown here come from a female donor with multiple sclerosis, enrolled in a pregnancy study.

The chain recombines TRBV6-5 with TRBJ2-7; tentative D call: TRBD1 (6 bases). Germline lookup yields CDR1 MNHEY and CDR2 SVGAGI. V was clipped by 4 bases and J by 1 base, with 14 bases between them. This CDR3 has 15 residues. CDR3 loop: CASSSAGAKSYEQYF. The CDR3 DNA is TGTGCCAGCAGTTCCGCAGGGGCCAAATCCTACGAGCAGTACTTC.

The chain couples TRBV9 to TRBJ2-2; D not resolved. Trimming pared 2 bases from V and 1 base from J, leaving 6 bases between. Per germline, CDR1 SGDLS and CDR2 YYNGEE. CDR3 length equals 14 residues. The CDR3 spells CASSVTGNTGELFF. The CDR3 DNA sequence: TGTGCCAGCAGCGTTACGGGGAACACCGGGGAGCTGTTTTTT.

The chain uses TRBV5-1 and TRBJ1-1, with TRBD1 matching over 9 bases. The trim removed 3 bases at V and 6 bases at J, leaving 6 bases unmatched. Germline assignment: CDR1 SGHRS and CDR2 YFSETQ. This CDR3 has 14 amino acids. CDR3 nucleotides: TGCGCCAGCAGCTCTGGACAGGGGAGGGCTGAAGCTTTCTTT. This encodes CASSSGQGRAEAFF. The full variable domain, its missing parts supplied by reference TRBV5-1 and TRBJ1-1, is KAGVTQTPRYLIKTRGQQVTLSCSPISGHRSVSWYQQTPGQGLQFLFEYFSETQRNKGNFPGRFSGRQFSNSRSEMNVSTLELGDSALYLCASSSGQGRAEAFFGQGTRLTVV.

Written as DNA, the CDR3 is TGTGCCAGCAGTTTGGCAGGGGCTGTTAACTATGGCTACACCTTC. Its protein product is CASSLAGAVNYGYTF. V gene TRBV28 combines with J gene TRBJ1-2, with a possible D match to TRBD1 (6 bases). The CDR3 covers 15 residues. Germline loops: CDR1 MDHEN, CDR2 SYDVKM. The ends were cut back, 3 bases at V and 1 base at J, with 12 bases in the middle.

The chain joins TRBV5-1 to TRBJ2-1, with D perhaps matching TRBD2 (6 bases). V was cut by 0 bases and J by 2 bases, with 9 bases left in between. CDR1 is SGHRS and CDR2 is YFSETQ in the germline V gene. This CDR3 has 15 amino acids. CDR3 in DNA: TGCGCCAGCAGCTTGGACGGGGGAACCTACAATGAGCAGTTCTTC. It translates to CASSLDGGTYNEQFF.

The chain has TRBV9 and TRBJ2-3; possibly TRBD1 for D (6 bases). V was clipped by 3 bases and J by 0 bases, with 20 bases between them. Germline V CDR1 and CDR2: SGDLS, YYNGEE. The CDR3 loop spans 18 amino acids. CDR3 nucleotide sequence: TGTGCCAGCAGCGCCGGAAGTGGGGGCGTAGGTAGCACAGATACGCAGTATTTT. Its translation: CASSAGSGGVGSTDTQYF.

This clone was seen a single time. The chain carries TRBV10-3 and TRBJ2-7; 11 bases map to TRBD2. V lost 4 bases to trimming and J lost 0 bases; unmatched junction nucleotides: 8. The CDR3 totals 17 residues. The germline CDR1 and CDR2 sequences are ENHRY and SYGVKD. CDR3 DNA sequence: TGTGCCATCAGTGCGGCGACTAGCGGGACCAGCTCCTACGAGCAGTACTTC. Translated, it gives CAISAATSGTSSYEQYF.

The chain links TRBV29-1 to TRBJ2-5; D unclear. The CDR3 length is 13 residues. V dropped 5 bases and J dropped 1 base, with 11 bases sitting between them. The germline V gene encodes CDR1 SQVTM and CDR2 ANQGSEA. CDR3 in amino acids: CSVQRGFQETQYF. In nucleotides, the CDR3 is TGCAGCGTTCAGCGAGGCTTCCAAGAGACCCAGTACTTC.

The chain has TRBV29-1 and TRBJ2-3; 7 nucleotides align to TRBD2. The V gene's germline CDR1 is SQVTM and CDR2 ANQGSEA. With 1 base clipped from V and 2 bases from J, the junction kept 3 bases outside the gene matches. The CDR3 is 14 amino acids. CDR3 in amino acids: CSVEVGLLTDTQYF. CDR3 nucleotides: TGCAGCGTTGAAGTGGGACTACTCACAGATACGCAGTATTTT.

The CDR3 loop is CASGDPGGAGELFF. CDR3 nucleotide sequence: TGTGCCAGCGGAGATCCCGGGGGGGCCGGGGAGCTGTTTTTT. This rearrangement joins TRBV27 to TRBJ2-2; 8 bases align to TRBD2. The CDR3 length is 14 residues. CDR1 MNHEY and CDR2 SMNVEV come from the germline V gene (reference sequence). Trimming removed 8 bases from V and 6 bases from J; junction bases left unmatched: 8.

This clone is a singleton in its sample. The chain has TRBV5-1 and TRBJ2-3, with 11 bases that match TRBD2. Germline trimming cut 0 bases from V and 4 bases from J; bases unmatched to any gene: 4. The CDR3 length is 16 residues. Germline-derived CDR1 and CDR2 are SGHRS and YFSETQ. The CDR3 bases are TGCGCCAGCAGCTTGGCCCTAGCGGGAGGTGCAGATACGCAGTATTTT. This encodes CASSLALAGGADTQYF.

The chain has TRBV5-1 and TRBJ2-7; maybe TRBD1 (6 bases). Trimming left V 2 bases short and J 2 bases short, with 11 bases between. The germline V gene has CDR1 SGHRS and CDR2 YFSETQ. The length of the CDR3 is 14 residues. The CDR3 region is CASSFGQPAYEQYF. The CDR3 bases are TGCGCCAGCAGCTTCGGACAGCCGGCCTACGAGCAGTACTTC. The entire variable domain, with the rest obtained from reference TRBV5-1 and TRBJ2-7, is as follows: KAGVTQTPRYLIKTRGQQVTLSCSPISGHRSVSWYQQTPGQGLQFLFEYFSETQRNKGNFPGRFSGRQFSNSRSEMNVSTLELGDSALYLCASSFGQPAYEQYFGPGTRLTVT.

The chain carries TRBV27 and TRBJ2-7; weak D call: TRBD2 (5 bases). Germline V gives CDR1 MNHEY, CDR2 SMNVEV (reference sequence). This CDR3 comprises 11 residues. Trimming stripped 5 bases from V and 5 bases from J, with 7 bases between. CDR3 loop: CASSRGDEQYF. The CDR3 region has the DNA TGTGCCAGCAGTCGGGGTGACGAGCAGTACTTC.

On this clone itself: One end of the junction fails to match germline, which may point to a read error. This chain uses TRBV2 with TRBJ2-1; tentative D call: TRBD2 (6 bases). The germline V gene encodes CDR1 SNHLY and CDR2 FYNNEI. The CDR3 is made up of 12 amino acids. CDR3 in DNA: TGTGCCAGCAGTGAAGCCGTCTGGGAGCGGGTCTTC. Its protein is CASSEAVWERVF.

The chain has TRBV19 and TRBJ2-1; 7 bases are shared with TRBD1. The junction had 4 bases not matched to a gene; V was cut back by 5 bases and J by 0 bases. This CDR3 is 15 amino acids long. Germline V gene data show CDR1 as LNHDA and CDR2 as SQIVND (reference sequence). The CDR3 loop reads CASSSGQVSYNEQFF. The CDR3 DNA sequence: TGTGCCAGTAGTTCAGGACAGGTCTCCTACAATGAGCAGTTCTTC.

The chain links TRBV28 to TRBJ2-3; D is possibly TRBD1 (6 bases). V dropped 4 bases and J dropped 3 bases, with 14 bases sitting between them. The germline CDR1 and CDR2 sequences are MDHEN and SYDVKM. The CDR3 contains 15 residues. Here the CDR3 DNA reads TGTGCCAGCAGTTGGCTTAGGGGGTTGACAGATACGCAGTATTTT. Residues: CASSWLRGLTDTQYF.

The chain carries TRBV5-1 and TRBJ2-7, with TRBD2 matching 11 bases. This CDR3 spans 16 amino acids. With 0 bases clipped from V and 7 bases from J, the junction kept 9 bases outside the gene matches. CDR1 is SGHRS and CDR2 is YFSETQ in the germline V gene. The CDR3 region has the DNA TGCGCCAGCAGCTTGGCCCTCGGGACTAGCGGTCTAGAGCAGTACTTC. Its protein is CASSLALGTSGLEQYF. The full variable domain, completed using reference TRBV5-1 and TRBJ2-7, is KAGVTQTPRYLIKTRGQQVTLSCSPISGHRSVSWYQQTPGQGLQFLFEYFSETQRNKGNFPGRFSGRQFSNSRSEMNVSTLELGDSALYLCASSLALGTSGLEQYFGPGTRLTVT.

J is TRBJ2-1 and V is TRBV23-1; D is undetermined. TRBV23-1 is sorted into the ORF group, with uncertain function. This CDR3 is 16 amino acids long. The V end lost 3 bases, the J end lost 0 bases, and 12 bases lay between the germline ends. CDR3 loop: CASSHLAVSSYNEQFF. CDR3 DNA sequence: TGCGCCAGCAGTCACCTGGCAGTAAGCTCCTACAATGAGCAGTTCTTC.